This is a list of T cell receptor beta chains from one sample in a study of Graves' ophthalmopathy and Graves' hyperthyroidism. TCRdb reanalysed the multiplex PCR reads using MiXCR and keeps one entry per CDR3 protein. The table has around 1.1 million distinct CDR3 sequences, less than 45% seen once. Sequencing was carried out using peripheral blood or thyroid tissue (not recorded which). Receptors originate from an adult man with Graves' hyperthyroidism. Both conserved end residues are part of each CDR3. A D gene is named only where the DNA matches it firmly. Clone size is not always given. Where it is, it says once, few, many or a class for expanded clones.

TRBD1,TRBJ1-2,few,TRBV10-3,TGTGCCATCAGTGACTCCACGACAGGGAGGGTTGACTATGGCTACACCTTC,CAISDSTTGRVDYGYTF
NA,TRBJ1-5,few,TRBV18,TGTGCCAGCTCCTCCGGGCGGACGCAGCCCCAGCATTTT,CASSSGRTQPQHF
TRBD1,TRBJ1-1,many,TRBV10-3,TGTGCCATCAGTGAGTCTTGGACAGGGGTTACTGAAGCTTTCTTT,CAISESWTGVTEAFF
TRBD2,TRBJ2-7,few,TRBV14,TGTGCCGCGAGGGGCGGGGGCTCCTACGAGCAGTACTTC,CAARGGGSYEQYF
TRBD2,TRBJ2-7,NA,TRBV7-2,TGTGCCAGCAGCCTGCGAGCGGGAGTATACTACGAGCAGTACTTC,CASSLRAGVYYEQYF
NA,TRBJ2-2,NA,TRBV20-1,TGCAGTGATCAAGGGCACGGGGAGCTGTTTTTT,CSDQGHGELFF
TRBD2,TRBJ2-7,NA,TRBV7-4,TGTGCCAGCAGCTTAGATGGTAGCCGGGACTATACCTACGAGCAGTACTTC,CASSLDGSRDYTYEQYF
NA,TRBJ1-2,NA,TRBV7-9,TGTGCCAGCAGCTTAGGGGCAGGGGTCGTCTATGGCTACACCTTC,CASSLGAGVVYGYTF
NA,TRBJ2-7,NA,TRBV4-3,TGCGCCAGCAGCCTGGGGGAGTACTTC,CASSLGEYF
NA,TRBJ1-2,few,TRBV7-2,TGTGCCAGCAGCGAGGGGATTAACTATGGCTACACCTTC,CASSEGINYGYTF
TRBD1,TRBJ2-6,few,TRBV29-1,TGCAGCGGAGGGGGACAGAACTCTGGGGCCAACGTCCTGACTTTC,CSGGGQNSGANVLTF
NA,TRBJ2-5,NA,TRBV2,TGTGCCAGCAGTGATTTAGCTAGCGACCAAGAGACCCAGTACTTC,CASSDLASDQETQYF
TRBD2,TRBJ2-7,NA,TRBV29-1,TGCAGCGTTGAAGAAGTTCGGACTAGCGGGATTAGCGAGCAGTACTTC,CSVEEVRTSGISEQYF
NA,TRBJ1-1,many,TRBV7-8,TGTGCCAGCAGCTTAGGGGGGAGGTCTGAAGCTTTCTTT,CASSLGGRSEAFF
NA,TRBJ1-2,many,TRBV19,TGTGCCAGTAGTGGATTGGGCGGCTACACCTTC,CASSGLGGYTF
TRBD1,TRBJ1-5,many,TRBV13,TGTGCCAGCAGTGACAGGGGTGCTCAGCCCCAGCATTTT,CASSDRGAQPQHF
TRBD2,TRBJ2-7,NA,TRBV9,TGTGCCAGCAGCGTTGAATTTCGGGCGGGGGGTTCCTACGAGCAGTACTTC,CASSVEFRAGGSYEQYF
TRBD1,TRBJ2-2,few,TRBV29-1,TGCAGCGTTGAGGGACAGGGGGCTATGGTAGGGGAGCTGTTTTTT,CSVEGQGAMVGELFF
TRBD1,TRBJ2-5,NA,TRBV19,TGTGCCAGTAGGACAGGGGGCTTC,CASRTGGF
NA,TRBJ1-5,NA,TRBV25-1,TGTGCCAGCAGTGAAAGGCGTAGTCGGGGGCGCAATCAGCCCCAGCATTTT,CASSERRSRGRNQPQHF
NA,TRBJ1-6,many,TRBV6-4,TGTGCCAGCAGTGACTCGGGAGGGATATCACCCCTCCACTTT,CASSDSGGISPLHF
NA,TRBJ2-7,NA,TRBV10-3,TGTGCCAGCAGTGACGACAGGCCCTACGAGCAGTACTTC,CASSDDRPYEQYF
NA,TRBJ1-6,NA,TRBV7-3,TGTGCCAGCAGCTTAGGTTACACGACACCCCTCCACTTT,CASSLGYTTPLHF
NA,TRBJ2-2,many,TRBV19,TGTGCCAGTAGTATGGGGGGCCAGCTGTTTTTT,CASSMGGQLFF
NA,TRBJ1-1,many,TRBV6-1,TGTGCCAGCAGACCTCGGCAGATGAACACTGAAGCTTTCTTT,CASRPRQMNTEAFF
NA,TRBJ1-6,NA,TRBV2,TGTGCCAGCAGTGAAGAAGGGGGGGGGAGCTCCTATAATTCACCCCTCCACTTT,CASSEEGGGSSYNSPLHF
NA,TRBJ1-2,NA,TRBV12-3/TRBV12-4,TGTGCCAGCAGTTTAGCGATGGAGGTTGGCTACACCTTC,CASSLAMEVGYTF
NA,TRBJ2-7,few,TRBV20-1,TGCAGTGCTAGATGGATCGGGACGGGGACTCTATACGAGCAGTACTTC,CSARWIGTGTLYEQYF
NA,TRBJ2-7,few,TRBV4-1,TGCGCCAGCAGCCAAGATCTAGGGGAAACCTACGAGCAGTACTTC,CASSQDLGETYEQYF
NA,TRBJ2-2,once,TRBV29-1,TGCAGCGTTGGGGGGGCCTACACTAACACCGGGGAGCTGTTTTTT,CSVGGAYTNTGELFF
NA,TRBJ1-1,many,TRBV10-3,TGTGCCATCAGTGAGGTGGAATCCACTGAAGCTTTCTTT,CAISEVESTEAFF
TRBD1,TRBJ1-1,NA,TRBV2,TGTGGCGACAGGGGTATGAACACTGAAGCTTTCTTT,CGDRGMNTEAFF
NA,TRBJ1-4,few,TRBV12-3/TRBV12-4,TGTGCCAGCAGTTTAGTTCCGGGGGCTAATGAAAAACTGTTTTTT,CASSLVPGANEKLFF
NA,TRBJ1-1,few,TRBV10-3,TGTGCCATCAGTCCTCGAGGGGAAACCGAAGCTTTCTTT,CAISPRGETEAFF
TRBD1,TRBJ2-7,NA,TRBV4-3,TGCGCCAGCAGCCCACCGACACAGGGGCACTACGAGCAGTACTTC,CASSPPTQGHYEQYF
TRBD1,TRBJ1-2,NA,TRBV19,TGTGCCAGTAGTTCCCAAAGGGGGCCCCTCTATGGCTACACCTTC,CASSSQRGPLYGYTF
TRBD1,TRBJ2-2,NA,TRBV11-3,TGTGCCAGCAGCACCAGGACAGGGGAGAACACCGGGGAGCTGTTTTTT,CASSTRTGENTGELFF
NA,TRBJ1-5,few,TRBV9,TGTGCCAGCACCAAGAATCCAGATCAGGCACCCAATCAGCCCCAGCATTTT,CASTKNPDQAPNQPQHF
NA,TRBJ1-5,many,TRBV2,TGTGCCAGCAGTGAGGCGAACCAGCCCCAGCATTTT,CASSEANQPQHF
NA,TRBJ2-2,NA,TRBV5-6,TGTGCCAGCAGCCAAGATCCGATACAAAACACCGGGGAGCTGTTTTTT,CASSQDPIQNTGELFF
TRBD1,TRBJ1-5,many,TRBV20-1,TGCAGTGCTCTCTCACTGACAGGGAATGGGCAGCCCCAGCATTTT,CSALSLTGNGQPQHF
TRBD1,TRBJ2-5,NA,TRBV29-1,TGCAGACGAGGACGGAGCGGACAGGGGCATTCGGAGACCCAGTACTTC,CRRGRSGQGHSETQYF
NA,TRBJ2-5,once,TRBV5-1,TGCGCCAGCAGCTTGGAATGGAAAAAAGAGACCCAGTACTTC,CASSLEWKKETQYF
NA,TRBJ1-3,few,TRBV6-5,TGTGCCAGCAGTGAACGGGGGAATGGTAACACCATATATTTT,CASSERGNGNTIYF
TRBD2,TRBJ2-7,many,TRBV10-2,TGCGCCATCGGGACTAGCGGGAACAACGAGCAGTACTTC,CAIGTSGNNEQYF